The 24 T cell receptor beta chains listed next were all sequenced from one sample in a study of blood T cell repertoires in COVID-19. Sequencing used immunoSEQ multiplex PCR; TCRdb keeps in-frame clones, though not all of them. Among 150,000 to 200,000 clones listed, around 76% were seen once. The sequenced sample was peripheral blood. The receptors were sampled from a woman in her sixties or seventies with COVID-19, enrolled during active disease.

CDR3 amino acids: CASSLIRGQRGEKLFF. The CDR3 DNA follows: TGTGCCAGCAGCCTTATTAGGGGGCAGCGAGGTGAAAAACTGTTTTTT. The genes are TRBV25-1 and TRBJ1-4; 7 bases agree with TRBD1. Germline CDR1 and CDR2: MGHDK and SYGVNS. Germline trimming cut 6 bases from V and 7 bases from J; bases unmatched to any gene: 14. This CDR3 is built from 16 residues.

The genes are TRBV6-5 and TRBJ1-1; unclear D gene. Trimming took off 0 bases at V and 4 bases at J, with 12 bases between the two ends. Germline lookup yields CDR1 MNHEY and CDR2 SVGAGI. The CDR3 totals 15 residues. CDR3 amino acids: CASSYSEGLGTEAFF. CDR3 DNA: TGTGCCAGCAGTTACTCGGAGGGTCTGGGCACTGAAGCTTTCTTT.

A few counts support this clone. The genes are TRBV25-1 and TRBJ1-2; the match to TRBD1 covers 8 bases. CDR1 MGHDK and CDR2 SYGVNS come from the germline V gene. V dropped 4 bases and J dropped 7; count of bases not matched to a gene: 2. This CDR3 region has 12 residues. CDR3 residues: CASSAGGSGYTF. CDR3 DNA: TGTGCCAGCAGTGCAGGGGGCAGTGGCTACACCTTC.

The chain couples TRBV10-3 to TRBJ2-3; tentative D call: TRBD2 (6 bases). In germline, CDR1 is ENHRY, CDR2 SYGVKD. Trimming removed 2 bases at V and 5 bases at J, with 17 bases between. The CDR3 runs to 16 residues. CDR3 sequence reads: CAISEGSRLVGDTQYF. In DNA, the CDR3 is TGTGCCATCAGTGAGGGTTCGAGACTAGTAGGAGATACGCAGTATTTT.

A few counts support this clone. This CDR3 is also generated by other DNA sequences in the sample. The chain has TRBV3-1 (or the pseudogene TRBV3-2) and TRBJ2-7; TRBD2 matches 7 bases. Germline V gives CDR1 LGHDT, CDR2 YNNKEL (reference sequence). V lost 4 bases to trimming and J lost 2 bases; unmatched junction nucleotides: 5. CDR3 size: 14 residues. The CDR3 sequence is CASSPPAGAYEQYF. CDR3 DNA: TGTGCCAGCAGCCCCCCGGCGGGGGCCTACGAGCAGTACTTC.

This sequence joins TRBV7-2 and TRBJ1-4; 9 nucleotides line up with TRBD1. V lost 1 base, J lost 13 bases, and 7 bases stayed unmatched. Germline-derived CDR1 and CDR2 are SGHTA and FQGNSA. This CDR3 is built from 14 residues. As DNA, the CDR3 is TGTGCCAGCAGCTTAGAGGGGACAGGGTCAAGACTGTTTTTT. Amino acids: CASSLEGTGSRLFF. The full variable domain, in which reference TRBV7-2 and TRBJ1-4 provide the parts outside the CDR3, is GAGVSQSPSNKVTEKGKDVELRCDPISGHTALYWYRQSLGQGLEFLIYFQGNSAPDKSGLPSDRFSAERTGGSVSTLTIQRTQQEDSAVYLCASSLEGTGSRLFFGSGTQLSVL.

This chain joins TRBV19 and TRBJ2-5, with D tentatively TRBD1 (5 bases). Germline-derived CDR1 and CDR2 are LNHDA and SQIVND (reference sequence). CDR3 length equals 14 residues. The V end lost 3 bases, the J end lost 5 bases, and 13 bases lay between the germline ends. The CDR3 protein is CASSMQGPPETQYF. CDR3 nucleotides: TGTGCCAGTAGTATGCAGGGTCCGCCGGAGACCCAGTACTTC.

The sample holds a few counts of this clone. The gene calls are TRBV7-8 and TRBJ2-1, with D possibly TRBD2 on 5 matching bases. The CDR3 contains 15 residues. CDR1 and CDR2 (germline): SGHVS, FQNEAQ. The germline V and J ends were trimmed by 5 bases and 5 bases, with 16 bases remaining between them. CDR3 region: CASSRLETTNNEQFF. In nucleotides, the CDR3 is TGTGCCAGCAGCCGTCTTGAGACTACCAACAATGAGCAGTTCTTC.

The chain carries TRBV9 and TRBJ2-1; 7 nucleotides line up with TRBD1. In germline, CDR1 is SGDLS, CDR2 YYNGEE. With 0 bases clipped from V and 8 bases from J, the junction kept 8 bases outside the gene matches. The CDR3 is 15 residues long. CDR3 sequence: CASSVGDRVLDEQFF. As DNA, the CDR3 is TGTGCCAGCAGCGTAGGAGACAGGGTCTTGGATGAGCAGTTCTTC.

This chain uses TRBV7-3 with TRBJ2-3; 11 positions agree with TRBD2. The CDR3 length is 18 residues. Trimming removed 2 bases from V and 2 bases from J; junction bases left unmatched: 9. CDR1 and CDR2 from the germline V gene are SGHTA and FQGTGA. The CDR3 coding sequence is TGTGCCAGCAGCTTAGCCCAACTAGCGGGGGCCCCCACAGATACGCAGTATTTT. Its translation: CASSLAQLAGAPTDTQYF.

The V call is TRBV6-2 or TRBV6-3, the J call TRBJ1-3; D unclear. CDR3 size: 17 residues. Deletions cut 6 bases from V and 0 bases from J, with 18 bases between. Germline values: CDR1 MNHEY, CDR2 SVGEGT. CDR3 protein: CASSGYGVGVSGNTIYF. The CDR3 DNA sequence: TGTGCCAGCAGCGGTTACGGGGTTGGAGTCTCTGGAAACACCATATATTTT.

This clone has only a few counts. The genes are TRBV5-4 and TRBJ1-2; D might be TRBD1 (5 bases). This CDR3 is built from 15 residues. Trimming shortened V by 1 base and J by 0 bases, and 10 bases separated the two germline ends. The germline gives CDR1 SGHNT, CDR2 YYREEE (reference sequence). The CDR3 DNA follows: TGTGCCAGCAGCTTGACAGGTCGATCTAACTATGGCTACACCTTC. Encoded protein: CASSLTGRSNYGYTF.

This rearrangement joins TRBV11-2 to TRBJ2-3, with D uncertain. The CDR3 consists of 13 residues. V shed 5 bases and J shed 7 bases, with 13 bases lying between them. Germline CDR1 reads SGHAT; CDR2 reads FQNNGV. CDR3 coding DNA: TGTGCCAGCAGCCCCCGACTGAACTATACGCAGTATTTT. It encodes CASSPRLNYTQYF. Full variable domain (outside the CDR3, taken from reference TRBV11-2 and TRBJ2-3): EAGVAQSPRYKIIEKRQSVAFWCNPISGHATLYWYQQILGQGPKLLIQFQNNGVVDDSQLPKDRFSAERLKGVDSTLKIQPAKLEDSAVYLCASSPRLNYTQYFGPGTRLTVL.

The V gene is TRBV27, the J gene TRBJ2-5; 10 bases agree with TRBD2. Germline trimming cut 2 bases from V and 4 bases from J; bases unmatched to any gene: 7. Germline V CDR1 and CDR2: MNHEY, SMNVEV (reference sequence). The CDR3 runs 16 residues. For the CDR3, the DNA is TGTGCCAGCAGTTTAACGTGGCTAGCGGGAGTAGAGACCCAGTACTTC. Translation: CASSLTWLAGVETQYF.

This rearrangement joins TRBV4-2 to TRBJ1-4; 8 nucleotides agree with TRBD1. The CDR3 length is 14 residues. V dropped 6 bases and J dropped 3; count of bases not matched to a gene: 3. Germline V gives CDR1 LGHNA, CDR2 YNFKEQ. The CDR3 loop reads CASRMTGANEKLFF. The CDR3 DNA is TGTGCCAGCAGGATGACAGGGGCTAATGAAAAACTGTTTTTT.

Only a few counts were recorded for this clone. The chain couples TRBV3-1 (or the pseudogene TRBV3-2) to TRBJ2-2, with D tentatively TRBD2 (6 bases). This CDR3 has 18 amino acids. The germline V gene encodes CDR1 LGHDT and CDR2 YNNKEL (reference sequence). V was pared by 0 bases and J by 4 bases, with 18 bases between. This chain's CDR3 is CASSQEVGGPRGTGELFF. The CDR3 coding sequence is TGTGCCAGCAGCCAAGAAGTTGGTGGGCCGCGGGGCACCGGGGAGCTGTTTTTT.

This clone has a count of ten or more. The V call is TRBV5-4, the J call TRBJ1-2; 7 positions match TRBD1. The germline V gene encodes CDR1 SGHNT and CDR2 YYREEE (reference sequence). The CDR3 length is 12 residues. J lost 6 bases, V lost 8 bases, and 7 bases had no gene match. The CDR3 here is CASYGTDNGYTF. The CDR3 nucleotides read TGTGCCAGTTATGGGACAGATAATGGCTACACCTTC.

This chain connects TRBV6-1 to TRBJ1-3; D is possibly TRBD1 (5 bases). V lost 3 bases, J lost 0 bases, and 12 bases lay in between. This CDR3 spans 16 amino acids. The germline V gene encodes CDR1 MNHNS and CDR2 SASEGT. CDR3 protein: CASSDAGSTSGNTIYF. DNA for the CDR3: TGTGCCAGCAGTGACGCAGGGTCCACCTCTGGAAACACCATATATTTT.

V usage is TRBV2 and J usage is TRBJ2-5, with 7 bases lining up with TRBD1. Unmatched junction bases numbered 1, after V lost 5 bases and J lost 4 bases. The CDR3 extends over 12 amino acids. Germline V gives CDR1 SNHLY, CDR2 FYNNEI. This CDR3 reads CASSWDRETQYF. The CDR3 nucleotides are TGTGCCAGCAGTTGGGACAGAGAGACCCAGTACTTC.

The V gene is TRBV28, the J gene TRBJ1-6; D might be TRBD1 (5 bases). Germline CDR1 MDHEN, CDR2 SYDVKM. The ends were cut back, 5 bases at V and 7 bases at J, with 12 bases in the middle. The CDR3 spans 14 residues. The CDR3 bases are TGTGCCAGCAGTAGGGGCCCGGTAAATTCACCCCTCCACTTT. Its protein is CASSRGPVNSPLHF.

This chain connects TRBV4-1 to TRBJ1-1; 7 bases are a match to TRBD1. CDR3 length equals 15 residues. J lost 1 base, V lost 1 base, and 3 bases had no gene match. Germline-derived CDR1 and CDR2 are MGHRA and YSYEKL. CDR3 region: CASSQADRQNTEAFF. DNA for the CDR3: TGCGCCAGCAGCCAAGCGGACAGGCAGAACACTGAAGCTTTCTTT.

The V gene is TRBV4-2, the J gene TRBJ2-2, with 14 bases lining up with TRBD2. This CDR3 has 18 residues. With V trimmed by 1 base and J by 3 bases, 4 bases remained unmatched. Germline CDR1 and CDR2: LGHNA and YNFKEQ. The CDR3 coding sequence is TGTGCCAGCAGCCAAGGACTAGCGGGGGGGCCGTACACCGGGGAGCTGTTTTTT. Encoded protein: CASSQGLAGGPYTGELFF.

The chain recombines TRBV14 with TRBJ1-6; no reliable D call. The V gene lost 2 bases and the J gene lost 0 bases, with 14 bases spanning the gap. The CDR3 is 18 amino acids. The germline CDR1 and CDR2 sequences are SGHDN and FVKESK. The CDR3 DNA follows: TGTGCCAGCAGCCAAACGGTTGGGAGGAGCTCCTATAATTCACCCCTCCACTTT. This encodes CASSQTVGRSSYNSPLHF.

This chain links TRBV11-2 with TRBJ2-5, with a tentative D call TRBD2 (5 bases). The germline V gene has CDR1 SGHAT and CDR2 FQNNGV. The V end was cut by 5 bases, the J end by 2 bases, with 9 bases between. This CDR3 has 13 amino acids. The CDR3, as DNA: TGTGCCAGCAGCCTGGAGCGGCAAGAGACCCAGTACTTC. Translating gives CASSLERQETQYF.